One and the same sample provided the 18 T cell receptor beta chains below, sequenced in a study of vaccination and CD4 T cells after COVID-19. For these receptors, no antigen is known. Cultured CD4+ T cells had their DNA profiled by the Oncomine TCR Beta short-read assay. TCRdb redid the calling of the PCR reads with MiXCR, one entry per CDR3 protein. The table lists 15,000 to 20,000 distinct CDR3 sequences, around 45% of them singletons. Treatment in this sample: approximately nine-day PBMC culture with coronavirus spike peptide pools or control peptides (ViraFEST assay). The sample was CD4+ T cells from blood, cultured in vitro. These receptors were obtained from a human donor who had recovered from COVID-19.

This chain links TRBV6-1 with TRBJ1-1; 7 positions agree with TRBD1. Per germline, CDR1 MNHNS and CDR2 SASEGT. The CDR3 covers 14 residues. The junction had 10 bases not matched to a gene; V was cut back by 6 bases and J by 6 bases. The chain's CDR3 is CASRPGGRGPEAFF. The CDR3 DNA reads as TGTGCCAGCAGGCCGGGGGGGAGGGGGCCTGAAGCTTTCTTT.

The V call is TRBV7-8, the J call TRBJ1-4; a weak D match, TRBD1 (6 bases). There are 15 residues in the CDR3. Trimming left V 5 bases short and J 8 bases short, with 18 bases between. Germline V CDR1 and CDR2: SGHVS, FQNEAQ. The CDR3 loop is CASSQSAGVGEKLFF. CDR3 sequence (DNA): TGTGCCAGCAGCCAGTCAGCAGGGGTGGGGGAAAAACTGTTTTTT. Full variable domain (outside the CDR3, taken from reference TRBV7-8 and TRBJ1-4): GAGVSQSPRYKVAKRGQDVALRCDPISGHVSLFWYQQALGQGPEFLTYFQNEAQLDKSGLPSDRFFAERPEGSVSTLKIQRTQQEDSAVYLCASSQSAGVGEKLFFGSGTQLSVL.

This clonotype was picked up a small number of times. The rearrangement joins TRBV7-6 to TRBJ2-1, with 7 bases identical to TRBD1. CDR1 and CDR2 (germline): SGHVS, FNYEAQ. The CDR3 covers 14 residues. V was pared by 5 bases and J by 5 bases, with 6 bases of the junction left unmatched. The CDR3 protein is CASSPGTAHNEQFF. CDR3 nucleotide sequence: TGTGCCAGCAGCCCCGGGACAGCACACAATGAGCAGTTCTTC.

The J gene is TRBJ2-1, the V gene TRBV28; 9 bases are a match to TRBD1. Germline CDR1 MDHEN, CDR2 SYDVKM. V shed 5 bases and J 10 bases; nucleotides not matched to a gene: 6. The CDR3 sequence is 13 residues long. CDR3 sequence (DNA): TGTGCCAGCAGTAGGACAGGGGAGAGAGAGCAGTTCTTC. Translating it yields CASSRTGEREQFF.

The rearrangement joins TRBV5-6 to TRBJ1-1; D remains unclear. This CDR3 comprises 13 residues. Trimming pared 0 bases from V and 3 bases from J, leaving 6 bases between. Germline CDR1 is SGHDT and CDR2 is YYEEEE. CDR3 in amino acids: CASSLDRYTEAFF. Written as DNA, the CDR3 is TGTGCCAGCAGCTTGGACAGATACACTGAAGCTTTCTTT.

The chain recombines TRBV7-9 with TRBJ2-7; the D gene could be TRBD1 or TRBD2 (5 bases each). Per the germline V gene, CDR1 is SEHNR and CDR2 is FQNEAQ (reference sequence). This CDR3 contains 16 residues. Trimming removed 3 bases from V and 5 bases from J, with 20 bases in between. The CDR3 DNA reads TGTGCCAGCAGCTTGATAAGCTGGGGACGAAACGACGAGCAGTACTTC. It codes for CASSLISWGRNDEQYF.

The chain recombines TRBV7-9 with TRBJ1-2; D unclear. V gave up 3 bases and J gave up 0 bases, with 8 bases separating them. Germline CDR1 and CDR2: SEHNR and FQNEAQ (reference sequence). This CDR3 region has 14 residues. CDR3 in DNA: TGTGCCAGCAGCTTTGACGGAGCTAACTATGGCTACACCTTC. Translated, it gives CASSFDGANYGYTF.

V usage is TRBV7-2 and J usage is TRBJ1-1; D perhaps matches TRBD1 (6 bases). V was pared by 5 bases and J by 3 bases, with 13 bases between. Per the germline V gene, CDR1 is SGHTA and CDR2 is FQGNSA. This CDR3 contains 14 residues. CDR3 bases: TGTGCCAGCAGCGAGGGGCCAGGGGACACTGAAGCTTTCTTT. Translation: CASSEGPGDTEAFF.

This clonotype was seen more than once but under ten times. This rearrangement joins TRBV27 to TRBJ1-6, with no clear D. The CDR3 contains 13 residues. V dropped 8 bases and J dropped 8 bases, with 13 bases sitting between them. CDR1 is MNHEY, CDR2 SMNVEV, per germline (reference sequence). CDR3 DNA: TGTGCCAGCGGTCGTATTGGGGATTCACCCCTCCACTTT. This codes for CASGRIGDSPLHF.

V gene TRBV7-9 combines with J gene TRBJ1-2; D is perhaps TRBD1 (6 bases). Deletions cut 5 bases from V and 2 bases from J, with 18 bases between. Germline V lookup: CDR1 SEHNR, CDR2 FQNEAQ (reference sequence). The CDR3 runs to 16 residues. The chain's CDR3 is CASSPEQGRINYGYTF. As DNA, the CDR3 is TGTGCCAGCAGCCCAGAACAGGGCCGGATAAACTATGGCTACACCTTC.

The J gene is TRBJ2-3, the V gene TRBV7-3; 8 positions agree with TRBD1. CDR1 and CDR2 (germline): SGHTA, FQGTGA. The ends lost 5 bases at V and 1 base at J; junction bases unmatched: 5. The CDR3 sequence is 15 residues long. CDR3 in amino acids: CASSKGQVGTDTQYF. The CDR3 DNA follows: TGTGCCAGCAGCAAGGGACAGGTGGGCACAGATACGCAGTATTTT.

This clonotype has just one count. The chain employs TRBV5-4 and TRBJ2-3; TRBD2 is a possible D gene (5 bases). V lost 4 bases, J lost 2 bases, and 11 bases lay in between. This CDR3 is built from 14 residues. The germline CDR1 and CDR2 sequences are SGHNT and YYREEE (reference sequence). The CDR3: CASSPDSYTDTQYF. The CDR3 DNA reads TGTGCCAGCAGCCCGGACTCCTACACAGATACGCAGTATTTT. Filled out from reference TRBV5-4 and TRBJ2-3, the complete variable domain reads ETGVTQSPTHLIKTRGQQVTLRCSSQSGHNTVSWYQQALGQGPQFIFQYYREEENGRGNFPPRFSGLQFPNYSSELNVNALELDDSALYLCASSPDSYTDTQYFGPGTRLTVL.

The chain is built from TRBV20-1 and TRBJ2-3; 8 bases fit TRBD2. This CDR3 region has 16 residues. V dropped 3 bases and J dropped 0; count of bases not matched to a gene: 8. Germline assignment: CDR1 DFQATT and CDR2 SNEGSKA (reference sequence). The CDR3 DNA is TGCAGTGCTAGCGGGGGGGCGGACTCTAGCACAGATACGCAGTATTTT. It translates to CSASGGADSSTDTQYF.

This clonotype was found once. V gene TRBV28 combines with J gene TRBJ1-2; unclear D gene. Germline V CDR1 and CDR2: MDHEN, SYDVKM. V lost 7 bases to trimming and J lost 1 base, with 13 bases between them. The CDR3 contains 14 residues. CDR3 sequence reads: CASTWEQNNYGYTF. The CDR3 DNA sequence: TGTGCCAGCACCTGGGAACAGAATAACTATGGCTACACCTTC.

This chain uses TRBV10-3 with TRBJ2-7; D tentatively reads TRBD1 or TRBD2 (6 bases each). V was pared by 4 bases and J by 3 bases, with 13 bases between. The CDR3 has 14 residues. Germline V CDR1 and CDR2: ENHRY, SYGVKD. CDR3 sequence (DNA): TGTGCCATCAGTGTGGGGGGCGAGGTCTACGAGCAGTACTTC. It translates to CAISVGGEVYEQYF.

This chain uses TRBV4-1 with TRBJ1-1; TRBD1 might be the D (5 bases). The germline V gene has CDR1 MGHRA and CDR2 YSYEKL. The CDR3 length is 15 residues. Trimming removed 4 bases at V and 5 bases at J, with 17 bases between. The CDR3 here is CASSLSWGGRTEAFF. CDR3 DNA sequence: TGCGCCAGCAGCCTCTCCTGGGGCGGGAGGACTGAAGCTTTCTTT.

The V and J genes are TRBV12-3 or TRBV12-4 and TRBJ1-1; possible D gene TRBD1, 6 bases. V lost 8 bases to trimming and J lost 1 base, with 11 bases between them. The CDR3 has 13 amino acids. The CDR3 protein is CASQGQPNTEAFF. CDR3 sequence (DNA): TGTGCCAGCCAAGGACAGCCGAACACTGAAGCTTTCTTT.

The rearrangement uses TRBV7-9 and TRBJ1-5; D is uncertain. CDR1 is SEHNR and CDR2 is FQNEAQ in the germline V gene (reference sequence). CDR3 length: 13 amino acids. Trimming cost V 3 bases and J 2 bases, with 5 bases left between them. The CDR3 bases are TGTGCCAGCAGCTTTTCCGGCAATCAGCCCCAGCATTTT. Amino acids: CASSFSGNQPQHF.